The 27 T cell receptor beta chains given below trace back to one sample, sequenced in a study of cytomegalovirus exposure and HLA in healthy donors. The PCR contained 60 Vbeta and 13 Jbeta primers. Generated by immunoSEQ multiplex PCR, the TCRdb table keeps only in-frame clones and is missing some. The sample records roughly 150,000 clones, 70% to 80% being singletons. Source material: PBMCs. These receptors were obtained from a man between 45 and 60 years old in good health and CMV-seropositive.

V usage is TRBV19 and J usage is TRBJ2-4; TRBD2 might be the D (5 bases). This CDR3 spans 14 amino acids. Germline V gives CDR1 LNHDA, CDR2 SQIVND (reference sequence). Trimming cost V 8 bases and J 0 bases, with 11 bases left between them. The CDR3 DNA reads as TGTGCCAGTGGAGGACCGCGAGCCAAAAACATTCAGTACTTC. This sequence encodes CASGGPRAKNIQYF. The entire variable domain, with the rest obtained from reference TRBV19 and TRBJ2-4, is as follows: DGGITQSPKYLFRKEGQNVTLSCEQNLNHDAMYWYRQDPGQGLRLIYYSQIVNDFQKGDIAEGYSVSREKKESFPLTVTSAQKNPTAFYLCASGGPRAKNIQYFGAGTRLSVL.

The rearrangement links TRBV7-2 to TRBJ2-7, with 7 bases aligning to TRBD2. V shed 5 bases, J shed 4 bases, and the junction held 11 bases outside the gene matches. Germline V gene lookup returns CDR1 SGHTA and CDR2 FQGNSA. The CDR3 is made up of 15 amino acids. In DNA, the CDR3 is TGTGCCAGCAGCCCGCAGGGAGGGGCGGAGTACGAGCAGTACTTC. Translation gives CASSPQGGAEYEQYF.

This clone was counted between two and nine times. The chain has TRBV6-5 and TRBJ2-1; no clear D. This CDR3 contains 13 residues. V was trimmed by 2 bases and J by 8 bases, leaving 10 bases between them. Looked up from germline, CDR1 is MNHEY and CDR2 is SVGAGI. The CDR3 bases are TGTGCCAGCAGTTACCGGAGTGACGATGAGCAGTTCTTC. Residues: CASSYRSDDEQFF.

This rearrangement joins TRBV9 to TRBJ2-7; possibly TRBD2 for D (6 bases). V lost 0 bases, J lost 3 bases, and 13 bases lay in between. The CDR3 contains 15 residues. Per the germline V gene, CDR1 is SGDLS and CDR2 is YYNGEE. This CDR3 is CASSVGSSGSYEQYF. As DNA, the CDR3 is TGTGCCAGCAGCGTAGGTAGTAGCGGTAGCTACGAGCAGTACTTC.

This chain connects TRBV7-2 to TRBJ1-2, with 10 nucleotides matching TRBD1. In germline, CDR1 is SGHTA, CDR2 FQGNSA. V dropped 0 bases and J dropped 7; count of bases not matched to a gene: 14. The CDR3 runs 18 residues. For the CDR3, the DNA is TGTGCCAGCAGCTTAGCGCTTAGTCCGAGACAGGGGGCAGGTGGCTACACCTTC. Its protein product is CASSLALSPRQGAGGYTF.

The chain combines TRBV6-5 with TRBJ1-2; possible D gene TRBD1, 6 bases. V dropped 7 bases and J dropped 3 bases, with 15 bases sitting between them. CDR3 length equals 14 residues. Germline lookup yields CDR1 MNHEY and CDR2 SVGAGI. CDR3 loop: CASNRQGRYYGYTF. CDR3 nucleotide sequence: TGTGCCAGCAACCGGCAGGGGCGATACTATGGCTACACCTTC.

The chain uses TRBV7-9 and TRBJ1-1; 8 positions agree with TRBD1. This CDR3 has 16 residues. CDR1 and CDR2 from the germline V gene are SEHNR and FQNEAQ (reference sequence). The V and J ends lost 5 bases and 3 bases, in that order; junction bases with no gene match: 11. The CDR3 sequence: CASSRKQGAGDTEAFF. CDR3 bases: TGTGCCAGCAGCCGAAAGCAGGGGGCCGGAGACACTGAAGCTTTCTTT.

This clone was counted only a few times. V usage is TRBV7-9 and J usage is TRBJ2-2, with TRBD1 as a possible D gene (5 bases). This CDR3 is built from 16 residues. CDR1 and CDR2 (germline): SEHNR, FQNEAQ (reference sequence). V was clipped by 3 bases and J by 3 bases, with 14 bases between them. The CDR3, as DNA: TGTGCCAGCAGCTTCAAAGGGGCCCTGGACACCGGGGAGCTGTTTTTT. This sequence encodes CASSFKGALDTGELFF.

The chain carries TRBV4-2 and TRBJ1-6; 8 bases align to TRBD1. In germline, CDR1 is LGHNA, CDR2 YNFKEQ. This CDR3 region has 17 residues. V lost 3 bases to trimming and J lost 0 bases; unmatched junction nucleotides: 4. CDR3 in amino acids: CASSQPGQVSYNSPLHF. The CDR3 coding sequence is TGTGCCAGCAGCCAGCCGGGACAGGTCTCCTATAATTCACCCCTCCACTTT.

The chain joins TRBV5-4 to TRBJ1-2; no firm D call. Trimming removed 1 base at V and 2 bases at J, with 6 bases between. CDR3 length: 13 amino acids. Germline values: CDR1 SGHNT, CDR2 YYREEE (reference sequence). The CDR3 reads CASSLQANYGYTF. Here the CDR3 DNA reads TGTGCCAGCAGCTTGCAGGCAAACTATGGCTACACCTTC.

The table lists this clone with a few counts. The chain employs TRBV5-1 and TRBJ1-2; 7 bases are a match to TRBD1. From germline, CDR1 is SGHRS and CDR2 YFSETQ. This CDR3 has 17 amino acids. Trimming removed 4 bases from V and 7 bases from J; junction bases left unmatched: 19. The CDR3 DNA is TGCGCCAGCAGCCTAGGACAGGCCGGTTCGGCCGCTATTGGCTACACCTTC. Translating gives CASSLGQAGSAAIGYTF.

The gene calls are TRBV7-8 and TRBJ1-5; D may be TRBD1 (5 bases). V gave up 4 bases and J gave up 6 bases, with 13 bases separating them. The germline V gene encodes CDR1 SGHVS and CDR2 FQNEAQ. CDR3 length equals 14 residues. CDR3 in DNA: TGTGCCAGCAGCTGGGGGGGAGGGAGTCAGCCCCAGCATTTT. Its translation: CASSWGGGSQPQHF. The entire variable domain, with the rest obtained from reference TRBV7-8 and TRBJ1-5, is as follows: GAGVSQSPRYKVAKRGQDVALRCDPISGHVSLFWYQQALGQGPEFLTYFQNEAQLDKSGLPSDRFFAERPEGSVSTLKIQRTQQEDSAVYLCASSWGGGSQPQHFGDGTRLSIL.

For the CDR3, the DNA is TGTGCCAGTAGTATCGGGCTAGCGGGGGCCCAGAGCTCCTACGAGCAGTACTTC. Its translation is CASSIGLAGAQSSYEQYF. This chain connects TRBV19 to TRBJ2-5; 10 positions agree with TRBD2. Matching the DNA end better, TRBJ2-7 makes the J call doubtful. Germline V gives CDR1 LNHDA, CDR2 SQIVND (reference sequence). The CDR3 length is 18 residues.

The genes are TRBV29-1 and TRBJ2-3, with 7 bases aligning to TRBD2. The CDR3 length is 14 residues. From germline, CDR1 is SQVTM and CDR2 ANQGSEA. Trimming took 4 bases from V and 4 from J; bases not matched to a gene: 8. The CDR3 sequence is CSVGREGISDTQYF. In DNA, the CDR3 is TGCAGCGTTGGGAGGGAGGGGATATCAGATACGCAGTATTTT.

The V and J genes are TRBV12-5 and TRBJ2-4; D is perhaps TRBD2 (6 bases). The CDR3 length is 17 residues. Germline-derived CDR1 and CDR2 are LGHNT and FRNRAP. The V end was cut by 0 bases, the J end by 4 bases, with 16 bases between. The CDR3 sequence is CASGLVRLAGRKNIQYF. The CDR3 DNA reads TGTGCTAGTGGTTTGGTACGTCTCGCGGGGCGGAAAAACATTCAGTACTTC.

The CDR3 here is CASSPDRGLYF. DNA of the CDR3: TGTGCCAGCAGCCCCGACAGGGGCCTGTACTTC. The chain uses TRBV11-2 and TRBJ2-5; 8 nucleotides align to TRBD1. The CDR3 extends over 11 amino acids. The J segment lost 13 bases and the V segment lost 5 bases, leaving 6 bases of the junction unmatched. The germline gives CDR1 SGHAT, CDR2 FQNNGV. Combining the CDR3 with reference TRBV11-2 and TRBJ2-5 gives the whole variable domain EAGVAQSPRYKIIEKRQSVAFWCNPISGHATLYWYQQILGQGPKLLIQFQNNGVVDDSQLPKDRFSAERLKGVDSTLKIQPAKLEDSAVYLCASSPDRGLYFGPGTRLLVL.

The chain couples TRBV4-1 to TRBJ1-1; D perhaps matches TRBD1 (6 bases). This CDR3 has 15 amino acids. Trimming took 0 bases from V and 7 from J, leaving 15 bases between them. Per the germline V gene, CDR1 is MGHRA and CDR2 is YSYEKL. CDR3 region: CASSQDQDSPFEAFF. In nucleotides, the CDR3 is TGCGCCAGCAGCCAAGACCAGGACAGCCCGTTTGAAGCTTTCTTT.

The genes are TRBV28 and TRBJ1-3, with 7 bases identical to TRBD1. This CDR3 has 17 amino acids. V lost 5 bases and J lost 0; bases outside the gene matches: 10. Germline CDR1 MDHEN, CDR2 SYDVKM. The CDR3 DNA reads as TGTGCCAGCAGTGGACCTAGACAGGGAAGCTCTGGAAACACCATATATTTT. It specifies CASSGPRQGSSGNTIYF.

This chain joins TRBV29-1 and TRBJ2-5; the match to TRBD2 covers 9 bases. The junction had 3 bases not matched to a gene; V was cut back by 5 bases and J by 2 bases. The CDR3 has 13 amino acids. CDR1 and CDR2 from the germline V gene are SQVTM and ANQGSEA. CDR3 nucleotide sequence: TGCAGCGTTTCGACTAGCGGACAAGAGACCCAGTACTTC. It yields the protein CSVSTSGQETQYF.

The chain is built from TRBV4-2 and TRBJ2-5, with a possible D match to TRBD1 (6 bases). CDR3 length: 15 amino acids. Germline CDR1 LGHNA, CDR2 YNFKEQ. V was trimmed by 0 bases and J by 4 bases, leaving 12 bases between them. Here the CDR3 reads CASSQDRGRIETQYF. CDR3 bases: TGTGCCAGCAGCCAAGACAGGGGTCGAATAGAGACCCAGTACTTC.

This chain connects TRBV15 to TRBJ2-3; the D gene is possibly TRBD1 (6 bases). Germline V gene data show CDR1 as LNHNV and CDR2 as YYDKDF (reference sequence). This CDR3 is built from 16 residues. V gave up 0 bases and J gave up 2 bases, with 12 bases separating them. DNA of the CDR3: TGTGCCACCAGCAGAGAATCGGGACACGACACAGATACGCAGTATTTT. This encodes CATSRESGHDTDTQYF.

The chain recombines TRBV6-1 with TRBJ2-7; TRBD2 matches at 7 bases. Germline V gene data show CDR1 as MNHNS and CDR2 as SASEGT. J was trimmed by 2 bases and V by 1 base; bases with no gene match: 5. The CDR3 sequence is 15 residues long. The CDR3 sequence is CASSEVASGTYEQYF. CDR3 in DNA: TGTGCCAGCAGTGAAGTGGCTAGCGGAACCTACGAGCAGTACTTC.

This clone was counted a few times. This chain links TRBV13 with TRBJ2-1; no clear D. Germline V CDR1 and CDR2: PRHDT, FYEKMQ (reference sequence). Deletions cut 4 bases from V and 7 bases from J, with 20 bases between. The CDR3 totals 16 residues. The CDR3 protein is CASSSPRFPPINEQFF. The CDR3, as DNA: TGTGCCAGCAGCTCACCTAGATTCCCCCCGATAAATGAGCAGTTCTTC.

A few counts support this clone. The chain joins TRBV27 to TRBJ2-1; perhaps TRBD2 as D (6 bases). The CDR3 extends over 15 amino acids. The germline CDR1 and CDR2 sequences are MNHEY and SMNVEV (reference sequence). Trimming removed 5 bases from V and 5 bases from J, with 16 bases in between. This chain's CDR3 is CASSQPGLRNNEQFF. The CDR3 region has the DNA TGTGCCAGCAGTCAACCGGGACTCCGTAACAATGAGCAGTTCTTC.

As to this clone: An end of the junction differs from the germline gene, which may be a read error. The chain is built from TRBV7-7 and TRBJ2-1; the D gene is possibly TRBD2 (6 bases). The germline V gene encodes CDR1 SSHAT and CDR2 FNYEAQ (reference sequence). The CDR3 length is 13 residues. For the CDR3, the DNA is TGTGCTAGCAGCTTAGCGGAGACGGGGGTACTGTTCTTC. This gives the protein CASSLAETGVLFF. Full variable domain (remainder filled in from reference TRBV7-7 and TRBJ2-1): GAGVSQSPRYKVTKRGQDVTLRCDPISSHATLYWYQQALGQGPEFLTYFNYEAQPDKSGLPSDRFSAERPEGSISTLTIQRTEQRDSAMYRCASSLAETGVLFFGPGTRLTVL.

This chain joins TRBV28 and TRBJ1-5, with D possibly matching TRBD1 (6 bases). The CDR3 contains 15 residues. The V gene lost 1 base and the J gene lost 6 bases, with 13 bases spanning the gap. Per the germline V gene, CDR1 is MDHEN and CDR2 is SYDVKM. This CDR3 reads CASSLSGGLSQPQHF. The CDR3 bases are TGTGCCAGCAGTTTATCCGGGGGGCTGAGTCAGCCCCAGCATTTT.

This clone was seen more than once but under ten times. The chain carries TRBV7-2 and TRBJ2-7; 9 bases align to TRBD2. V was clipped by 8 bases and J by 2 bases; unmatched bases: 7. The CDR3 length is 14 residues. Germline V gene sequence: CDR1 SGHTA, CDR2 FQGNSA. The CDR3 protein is CASRRGGAAYEQYF. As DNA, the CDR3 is TGTGCCAGCCGACGCGGGGGGGCCGCCTACGAGCAGTACTTC. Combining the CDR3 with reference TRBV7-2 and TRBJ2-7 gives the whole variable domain GAGVSQSPSNKVTEKGKDVELRCDPISGHTALYWYRQSLGQGLEFLIYFQGNSAPDKSGLPSDRFSAERTGGSVSTLTIQRTQQEDSAVYLCASRRGGAAYEQYFGPGTRLTVT.